Listed below are T cell receptor beta chains from one sample, sequenced in a study of blood T cells in healthy people across ages. TCRdb reprocessed the 5' RACE reads with MiXCR, giving one entry per CDR3 protein. The sample carries just under 900,000 distinct CDR3 sequences, about 28% recorded once. Sequenced sample: blood. These receptor sequences come from a woman of 80 years or more in good health. The conserved cysteine and the conserved F or W are not part of the CDR3 here. Each record gives: CDR3 length, V gene, CDR3 protein.

length: 14
V: TRBV6-1
CDR3: TSSEEGGAPSYEQY

length: 13
V: TRBV11-2
CDR3: ASSPPDRGQRSLH

length: 12
V: TRBV6-2/TRBV6-3
CDR3: ASNQQGVSYEQY

length: 12
V: TRBV20-1
CDR3: SARDRRGRETQV

length: 12
V: TRBV11-1
CDR3: AGSTGGVRETQY

length: 13
V: TRBV7-9
CDR3: ASQQGSSYNSPLH

length: 14
V: TRBV11-2
CDR3: ASSTQGLAGGDEQF

length: 11
V: TRBV29-1
CDR3: SVVVGAADTQY

length: 14
V: TRBV12-3/TRBV12-4
CDR3: ASSKMGAGHTDTQY

length: 11
V: TRBV20-1
CDR3: SAPGSGRNEQY

length: 12
V: TRBV7-9
CDR3: ASKDGTTNYGYT

length: 13
V: TRBV29-1
CDR3: SVAPGLNSYNEQF

length: 12
V: TRBV30
CDR3: AWSGGPVPNEQY

length: 12
V: TRBV7-9
CDR3: ARSLGYTNEKLF

length: 11
V: TRBV2
CDR3: ASSETGQETQY

length: 13
V: TRBV10-3
CDR3: AISEDRVELSPQH

length: 13
V: TRBV5-6
CDR3: ASSLEPTSQETQY

length: 11
V: TRBV20-1
CDR3: SAWDSSGYGYT

length: 14
V: TRBV29-1
CDR3: SVESGTGSNTGELF

length: 11
V: TRBV6-1
CDR3: ASGGQLNQPQH

length: 13
V: TRBV20-1
CDR3: SALPGSRPTDTQY

length: 14
V: TRBV5-1
CDR3: ASSLEERGNTDTQY

length: 17
V: TRBV18
CDR3: ASSPLPGTSGGPGETQY

length: 11
V: TRBV20-1
CDR3: SATGGLPNEQF

length: 13
V: TRBV7-9
CDR3: ASSSVRGAYNEQF

length: 14
V: TRBV7-7
CDR3: AGSFKQGREDYGYT

length: 13
V: TRBV11-2
CDR3: ASSSGPENYNEQF

length: 12
V: TRBV7-2
CDR3: ASSLGQGVNEQY

length: 16
V: TRBV20-1
CDR3: SAREPRTGVTGANVLT

length: 12
V: TRBV20-1
CDR3: SASRSGGDYGYT

length: 13
V: TRBV7-2
CDR3: ASSLGGAGGEKLF

length: 9
V: TRBV29-1
CDR3: SDQTTDTQY

length: 13
V: TRBV6-5
CDR3: AGSYYGQGPYEQY

length: 9
V: TRBV6-5
CDR3: AIENGQPQH

length: 11
V: TRBV12-3/TRBV12-4
CDR3: ASSLGHRAGYT